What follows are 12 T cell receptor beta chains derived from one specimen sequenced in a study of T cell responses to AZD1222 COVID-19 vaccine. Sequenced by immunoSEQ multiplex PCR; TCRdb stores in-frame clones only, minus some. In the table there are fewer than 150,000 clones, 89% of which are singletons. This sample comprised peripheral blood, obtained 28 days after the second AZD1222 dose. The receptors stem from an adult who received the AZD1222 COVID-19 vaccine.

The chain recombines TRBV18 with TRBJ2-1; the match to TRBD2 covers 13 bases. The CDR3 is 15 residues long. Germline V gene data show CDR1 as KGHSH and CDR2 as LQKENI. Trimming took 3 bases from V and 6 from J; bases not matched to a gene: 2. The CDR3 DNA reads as TGTGCCAGCTCACCGGGGACTAGCGGGATCAATGAGCAGTTCTTC. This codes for CASSPGTSGINEQFF.

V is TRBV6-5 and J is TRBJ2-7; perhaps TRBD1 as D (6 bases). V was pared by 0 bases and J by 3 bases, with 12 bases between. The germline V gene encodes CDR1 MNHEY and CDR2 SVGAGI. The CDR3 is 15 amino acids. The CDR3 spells CASSYSFTQGYEQYF. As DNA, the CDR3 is TGTGCCAGCAGTTACTCGTTCACACAGGGCTACGAGCAGTACTTC.

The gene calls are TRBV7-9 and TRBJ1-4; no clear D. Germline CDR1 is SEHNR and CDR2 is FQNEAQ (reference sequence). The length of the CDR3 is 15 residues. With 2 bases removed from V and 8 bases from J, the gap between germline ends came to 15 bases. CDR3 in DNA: TGTGCCAGCAGCTTATCCAGCCTTTTTGGGGAAAAACTGTTTTTT. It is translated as CASSLSSLFGEKLFF.

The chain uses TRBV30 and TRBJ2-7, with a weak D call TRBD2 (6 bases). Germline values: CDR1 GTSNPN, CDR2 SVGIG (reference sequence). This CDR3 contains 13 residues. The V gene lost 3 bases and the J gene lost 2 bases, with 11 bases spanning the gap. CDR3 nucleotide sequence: TGTGCCTGGAGCGGGGGACGGACCTACGAGCAGTACTTC. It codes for CAWSGGRTYEQYF. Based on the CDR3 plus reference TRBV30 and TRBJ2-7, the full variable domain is SQTIHQWPATLVQPVGSPLSLECTVEGTSNPNLYWYRQAAGRGLQLLFYSVGIGQISSEVPQNLSASRPQDRQFILSSKKLLLSDSGFYLCAWSGGRTYEQYFGPGTRLTVT.

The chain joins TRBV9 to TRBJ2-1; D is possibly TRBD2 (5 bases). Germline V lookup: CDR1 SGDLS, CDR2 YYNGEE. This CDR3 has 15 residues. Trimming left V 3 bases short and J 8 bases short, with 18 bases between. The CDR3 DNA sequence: TGTGCCAGCAGCGCCCTCAGCGGACTCAGCCATGAGCAGTTCTTC. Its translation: CASSALSGLSHEQFF.

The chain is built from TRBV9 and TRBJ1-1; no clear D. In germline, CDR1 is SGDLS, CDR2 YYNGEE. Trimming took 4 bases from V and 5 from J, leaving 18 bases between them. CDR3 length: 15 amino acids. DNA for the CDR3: TGTGCCAGCAGCCCCTCTAGAGTGGGTCAGACTGAAGCTTTCTTT. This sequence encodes CASSPSRVGQTEAFF.

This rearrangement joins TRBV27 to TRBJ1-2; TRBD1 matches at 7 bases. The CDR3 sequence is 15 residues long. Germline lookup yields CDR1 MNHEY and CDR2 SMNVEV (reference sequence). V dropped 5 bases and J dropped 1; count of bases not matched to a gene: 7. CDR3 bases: TGTGCCAGCAGTGCCTACAGGGGTAGTAACTATGGCTACACCTTC. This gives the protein CASSAYRGSNYGYTF.

CDR3: CASSLWTASGNTIYF. CDR3 bases: TGTGCCAGCAGCTTATGGACCGCGTCTGGAAACACCATATATTTT. The rearrangement uses TRBV7-2 and TRBJ1-3; D is unresolved. Trimming pared 2 bases from V and 1 base from J, leaving 9 bases between. The CDR3 has 15 residues. Germline-derived CDR1 and CDR2 are SGHTA and FQGNSA.

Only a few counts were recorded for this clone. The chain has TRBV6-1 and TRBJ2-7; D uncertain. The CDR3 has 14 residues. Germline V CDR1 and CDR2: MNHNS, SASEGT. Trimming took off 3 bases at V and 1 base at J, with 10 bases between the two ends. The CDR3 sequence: CASSDRPTSYEQYF. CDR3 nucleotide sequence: TGTGCCAGCAGTGACAGACCTACTTCCTACGAGCAGTACTTC.

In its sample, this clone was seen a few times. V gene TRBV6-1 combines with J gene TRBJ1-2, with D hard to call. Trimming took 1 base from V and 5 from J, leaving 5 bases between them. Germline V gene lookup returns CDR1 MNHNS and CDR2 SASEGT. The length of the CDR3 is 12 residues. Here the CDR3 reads CASSEGAYGYTF. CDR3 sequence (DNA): TGTGCCAGCAGTGAAGGAGCATATGGCTACACCTTC.

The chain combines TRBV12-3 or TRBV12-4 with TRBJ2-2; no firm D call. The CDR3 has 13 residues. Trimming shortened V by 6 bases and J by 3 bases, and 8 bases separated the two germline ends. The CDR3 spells CASRAQDTGELFF. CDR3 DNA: TGTGCCAGCAGAGCCCAGGACACCGGGGAGCTGTTTTTT.

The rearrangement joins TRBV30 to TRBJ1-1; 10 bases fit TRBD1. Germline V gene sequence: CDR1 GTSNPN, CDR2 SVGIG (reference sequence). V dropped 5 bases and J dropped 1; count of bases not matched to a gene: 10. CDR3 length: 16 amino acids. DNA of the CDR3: TGTGCCTGGGTCGGACAGGGGGTGGGTCGGAACACTGAAGCTTTCTTT. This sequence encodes CAWVGQGVGRNTEAFF.